One and the same sample provided the 24 T cell receptor beta chains below, sequenced in a study of blood T cell repertoires in COVID-19. The data were produced by immunoSEQ multiplex PCR, yet TCRdb's version contains in-frame clones alone and is incomplete. The data show tens of thousands of clones, with around nine tenths seen just once and around 8.4% held by the top ten. The sample was peripheral blood. The receptors shown here come from an elderly woman with active COVID-19.

This rearrangement joins TRBV28 to TRBJ2-7; TRBD1 is a possible D gene (6 bases). This CDR3 region has 13 residues. Germline lookup yields CDR1 MDHEN and CDR2 SYDVKM. Trimming pared 2 bases from V and 6 bases from J, leaving 11 bases between. This CDR3 is CASSLGGRGEQYF. CDR3 nucleotide sequence: TGTGCCAGCAGTTTAGGAGGCAGGGGCGAGCAGTACTTC.

This rearrangement joins TRBV18 to TRBJ2-7; 7 bases map to TRBD1. In germline, CDR1 is KGHSH, CDR2 LQKENI. V lost 5 bases to trimming and J lost 3 bases; unmatched junction nucleotides: 16. CDR3 size: 17 residues. The CDR3 protein is CASSSKAATGERYEQYF. The CDR3 nucleotides are TGTGCCAGCTCATCAAAGGCTGCTACAGGGGAGCGCTACGAGCAGTACTTC.

V is TRBV3-1 (or the pseudogene TRBV3-2) and J is TRBJ1-2; D gene uncertain. Between the trimmed V and J ends, which lost 3 bases and 0 bases, there was a span of 11 bases. In germline, CDR1 is LGHDT, CDR2 YNNKEL (reference sequence). The CDR3 covers 15 residues. CDR3 in amino acids: CASSHLGEANYGYTF. CDR3 in DNA: TGTGCCAGCAGCCATCTCGGGGAAGCTAACTATGGCTACACCTTC.

The rearrangement uses TRBV2 and TRBJ2-3, with a weak D call TRBD2 (6 bases). Trimming took 4 bases from V and 0 from J, leaving 11 bases between them. CDR1 and CDR2 (germline): SNHLY, FYNNEI. This CDR3 contains 15 residues. The CDR3 here is CASSVGSGSTDTQYF. The CDR3 coding sequence is TGTGCCAGCAGTGTAGGCAGCGGGAGCACAGATACGCAGTATTTT.

CDR3 coding DNA: TGTGCCAGCAGCTTAGAGGGGACAGTAGCCAAAAACATTCAGTACTTC. Amino acid sequence: CASSLEGTVAKNIQYF. This chain links TRBV7-2 with TRBJ2-4; 7 nucleotides align to TRBD1. The CDR3 length is 16 residues. Trimming cost V 1 base and J 0 bases; bases outside gene matches: 3. CDR1 is SGHTA and CDR2 is FQGNSA in the germline V gene.

V usage is TRBV28 and J usage is TRBJ1-5; D remains unclear. CDR1 is MDHEN, CDR2 SYDVKM, per germline. Trimming removed 5 bases at V and 4 bases at J, with 6 bases between. This CDR3 has 12 amino acids. The CDR3 sequence is CASSPVNQPQHF. In DNA, the CDR3 is TGTGCCAGCAGTCCTGTTAATCAGCCCCAGCATTTT.

The chain uses TRBV4-1 and TRBJ1-2; the D gene is possibly TRBD1 (5 bases). Trimming pared 2 bases from V and 1 base from J, leaving 17 bases between. CDR1 and CDR2 from the germline V gene are MGHRA and YSYEKL. The CDR3 consists of 17 residues. The CDR3 nucleotides read TGCGCCAGCAGCCAACCCCGACAGCTCAATATTAACTATGGCTACACCTTC. Its translation is CASSQPRQLNINYGYTF.

This clone has just a few counts. This sequence joins TRBV23-1 and TRBJ1-2; 7 nucleotides align to TRBD1. TRBV23-1 is noted as an ORF with a role that remains uncertain. The CDR3 is 14 amino acids. Losses at the gene ends were 4 bases for V and 8 bases for J; bases not matched to a gene: 10. The CDR3 sequence: CASSPRGRGSGYTF. The CDR3 bases are TGCGCCAGCAGTCCCCGGGGCAGGGGGAGCGGCTACACCTTC.

The chain uses TRBV19 and TRBJ1-4; D might be TRBD1 (5 bases). The CDR3 has 15 amino acids. The germline V and J ends were trimmed by 3 bases and 8 bases, with 16 bases remaining between them. The V gene's germline CDR1 is LNHDA and CDR2 SQIVND (reference sequence). The CDR3 loop reads CASSIGRGRDEKLFF. The CDR3 region has the DNA TGTGCCAGTAGTATTGGGCGAGGGCGGGACGAAAAACTGTTTTTT. Complete variable domain (other parts from reference TRBV19 and TRBJ1-4): DGGITQSPKYLFRKEGQNVTLSCEQNLNHDAMYWYRQDPGQGLRLIYYSQIVNDFQKGDIAEGYSVSREKKESFPLTVTSAQKNPTAFYLCASSIGRGRDEKLFFGSGTQLSVL.

V is TRBV19 and J is TRBJ1-5, with D tentatively TRBD1 (6 bases). The CDR3 runs to 14 residues. Looked up from germline, CDR1 is LNHDA and CDR2 is SQIVND (reference sequence). V shed 7 bases and J shed 7 bases, with 17 bases lying between them. In DNA form, the CDR3 reads TGTGCCAGTAATGAGGGAGGGGGAAGACAGCCCCAGCATTTT. Amino acid sequence: CASNEGGGRQPQHF. The full variable domain, in which reference TRBV19 and TRBJ1-5 provide the parts outside the CDR3, is DGGITQSPKYLFRKEGQNVTLSCEQNLNHDAMYWYRQDPGQGLRLIYYSQIVNDFQKGDIAEGYSVSREKKESFPLTVTSAQKNPTAFYLCASNEGGGRQPQHFGDGTRLSIL.

This chain links TRBV5-1 with TRBJ2-7, with 7 bases matching TRBD2. Germline loops: CDR1 SGHRS, CDR2 YFSETQ. The CDR3 sequence is 14 residues long. V was clipped by 0 bases and J by 4 bases; unmatched bases: 4. The CDR3 reads CASSLGAGEYEQYF. The CDR3 DNA sequence: TGCGCCAGCAGCTTGGGGGCGGGAGAATACGAGCAGTACTTC.

The chain carries TRBV19 and TRBJ2-1, with 9 bases matching TRBD2. The junction had 11 bases not matched to a gene; V was cut back by 5 bases and J by 0 bases. The CDR3 is 18 residues long. Per germline, CDR1 LNHDA and CDR2 SQIVND (reference sequence). DNA of the CDR3: TGTGCCAGTAGTTACCCCTTAGCGGGAGAGAGCTCCTACAATGAGCAGTTCTTC. Translated: CASSYPLAGESSYNEQFF.

The chain couples TRBV3-1 (or the pseudogene TRBV3-2) to TRBJ2-4, with TRBD1 as a possible D gene (6 bases). Looked up from germline, CDR1 is LGHDT and CDR2 is YNNKEL (reference sequence). This CDR3 region has 17 residues. Trimming pared 4 bases from V and 0 bases from J, leaving 16 bases between. The CDR3 DNA is TGTGCCAGCAGCCTCCAAAGGGACAATATAGCCAAAAACATTCAGTACTTC. Translated: CASSLQRDNIAKNIQYF.

In its sample, this clone was seen a few times. The CDR3 spells CASSGQGGEKLFF. The CDR3 DNA is TGTGCCAGCAGCGGACAGGGGGGTGAAAAACTGTTTTTT. The genes are TRBV2 and TRBJ1-4; 10 nucleotides align to TRBD1. With 6 bases clipped from V and 7 bases from J, the junction kept 2 bases outside the gene matches. Germline CDR1 is SNHLY and CDR2 is FYNNEI. CDR3 size: 13 residues.

The V and J genes are TRBV2 and TRBJ1-2, with 7 nucleotides matching TRBD1. The ends lost 8 bases at V and 5 bases at J; junction bases unmatched: 29. Germline V gene sequence: CDR1 SNHLY, CDR2 FYNNEI. This CDR3 spans 20 amino acids. The CDR3 nucleotides are TGTGCCAGCTGGATTTTTGCCGCCACGGGTACCGGGACAGCGGTTTATGGCTACACCTTC. It codes for CASWIFAATGTGTAVYGYTF.

The rearrangement joins TRBV18 to TRBJ1-4; tentative D call: TRBD1 (6 bases). CDR3 length: 14 amino acids. V dropped 6 bases and J dropped 7 bases, with 15 bases sitting between them. Germline CDR1 KGHSH, CDR2 LQKENI. The CDR3 here is CASSPGADGEKLFF. The CDR3 DNA reads as TGTGCCAGCTCCCCAGGGGCGGATGGTGAAAAACTGTTTTTT.

The chain is built from TRBV14 and TRBJ1-1, with 9 bases lining up with TRBD1. Germline loops: CDR1 SGHDN, CDR2 FVKESK. The CDR3 loop spans 16 amino acids. J gave up 4 bases and V 1 base, and 7 bases lay outside the gene matches. This chain's CDR3 is CASSQAQGARSTEAFF. CDR3 DNA: TGTGCCAGCAGCCAAGCACAGGGGGCGCGTAGCACTGAAGCTTTCTTT.

This clone showed up just a few times. The chain has TRBV7-9 and TRBJ1-1, with TRBD1 matching 11 bases. The CDR3 is 14 amino acids. Trimming removed 5 bases from V and 6 bases from J; junction bases left unmatched: 5. In germline, CDR1 is SEHNR, CDR2 FQNEAQ (reference sequence). CDR3 sequence reads: CASSTRTGGAEAFF. The CDR3 region has the DNA TGTGCCAGCAGCACCAGGACAGGGGGCGCTGAAGCTTTCTTT.

The chain couples TRBV5-1 to TRBJ2-5, with 9 bases aligning to TRBD2. The CDR3 is made up of 17 amino acids. Per germline, CDR1 SGHRS and CDR2 YFSETQ. After removal of 4 bases from V and 2 bases from J, the junction contained 12 bases not matched to a gene. CDR3 in amino acids: CASSPVGGGAEQETQYF. In nucleotides, the CDR3 is TGCGCCAGCAGCCCGGTGGGCGGGGGGGCCGAACAAGAGACCCAGTACTTC.

This chain uses TRBV27 with TRBJ2-3, with a tentative D call TRBD2 (6 bases). Looked up from germline, CDR1 is MNHEY and CDR2 is SMNVEV (reference sequence). Trimming stripped 5 bases from V and 3 bases from J, with 9 bases between. The CDR3 consists of 13 residues. CDR3 nucleotide sequence: TGTGCCAGCAGTCCCGGGACTACAGATACGCAGTATTTT. As protein: CASSPGTTDTQYF.

This clone was observed once. The chain links TRBV10-1 to TRBJ2-3, with TRBD1 as a possible D gene (7 bases). Germline CDR1 reads WNHNN; CDR2 reads SYGVQD (reference sequence). The germline V and J ends were trimmed by 6 bases and 2 bases, with 12 bases remaining between them. The CDR3 consists of 14 residues. The CDR3 sequence: CASSAGQITDTQYF. The CDR3 DNA is TGCGCCAGCAGCGCGGGACAGATCACAGATACGCAGTATTTT.

This clone was seen more than once but under ten times. The chain has TRBV6-7 and TRBJ1-2; D is possibly TRBD1 (6 bases). TRBV6-7 has ORF status, its function being uncertain. Trimming stripped 8 bases from V and 7 bases from J, with 17 bases between. The CDR3 sequence is 13 residues long. The CDR3 region has the DNA TGTGCCAGCTGGGGGGGCAGGCAGGGTGGCTACACCTTC. It translates to CASWGGRQGGYTF.

The chain carries TRBV7-2 and TRBJ2-1; D ambiguous. V was trimmed by 1 base and J by 5 bases, leaving 6 bases between them. CDR3 length: 13 amino acids. Germline V gives CDR1 SGHTA, CDR2 FQGNSA. The chain's CDR3 is CASSLGPNNEQFF. The CDR3 nucleotides are TGTGCCAGCAGCTTAGGGCCAAACAATGAGCAGTTCTTC.

The chain joins TRBV5-4 to TRBJ2-1; TRBD2 might be the D (5 bases). Trimming stripped 0 bases from V and 0 bases from J, with 10 bases between. This CDR3 is built from 16 residues. CDR1 is SGHNT, CDR2 YYREEE, per germline (reference sequence). The CDR3: CASSLAPDSSYNEQFF. In DNA, the CDR3 is TGTGCCAGCAGCTTGGCGCCGGACTCCTCCTACAATGAGCAGTTCTTC.